The sequence of this T cell receptor (beta chain) was determined in a study of cytomegalovirus exposure and HLA in healthy donors. The PCR used 60 Vbeta and 13 Jbeta primers. TCRdb's copy holds only in-frame clones and misses some; the assay was immunoSEQ multiplex PCR. The table has 100,000 to 150,000 clones, approximately 80% seen once; the top ten hold 1% to 1.5%. Comments on this clone: As yet, its antigen is unknown.

Trimming pared 3 bases from V and 6 bases from J, leaving 18 bases between. Germline V gives CDR1 SGHVS, CDR2 FQNEAQ. The CDR3 runs to 15 residues. Broader study findings: About 90% or about 30% of the time was how often most TCR beta V segments were productive, according to an earlier analysis. In a later analysis, DRB1 alleles had the most associated TCRs; HLA-C alleles the fewest.

The specimen was PBMCs. The clonotype originates from a girl aged 2-9 years in good health and CMV-seronegative. The chain has TRBV7-8 and TRBJ2-7, with D perhaps TRBD2 (5 bases). CDR3: CASSFQLSGKSEQYF. The DNA of the CDR3 is TGTGCCAGCAGCTTTCAATTATCGGGGAAGAGCGAGCAGTACTTC.